This T cell receptor (beta chain) was found in a study of blood T cell repertoires in COVID-19. There are 14 residues in the CDR3. The V end lost 2 bases, the J end lost 4 bases, and 12 bases lay between the germline ends. From germline, CDR1 is MDHEN and CDR2 SYDVKM. Assay: immunoSEQ multiplex PCR; the TCRdb copy retains only in-frame clones and omits some. The data show 350,000 to 550,000 clones, with 85% to 90% seen just once and 0.95% to 1.2% held by the top ten. The chain has TRBV28 and TRBJ2-7, with a possible D match to TRBD2 (5 bases). The sequencing input was PBMCs or T cells enriched from blood (not recorded which). The TCR comes from a man aged 30 to 39 who had recovered from COVID-19. The CDR3 DNA follows: TGTGCCAGCAGTTTAAACGGGATGAGGTACGAGCAGTACTTC. Amino acids: CASSLNGMRYEQYF.